Listed below are T cell receptor beta chains from one sample, sequenced in a study of T cell clonotyping in hematopoietic cell transplantation. The repertoire was sequenced with immunoSEQ multiplex PCR; TCRdb's copy has only in-frame clones and lacks some. This table holds roughly 4,500 clones, around 20% found once. The sequencing used PBMCs, collected 180 days after allogeneic stem cell transplant. The receptors were gathered from a male patient under 35 who had an allogeneic stem cell transplant, so the T cells may come from the graft donor. Some clones in this sample may be carry-over from other donors' samples. Each CDR3 is given with its conserved first and last residue. Fields, in order: D gene, J gene, V gene, clone size, CDR3 protein, CDR3 DNA. The D gene is left open where the match is weak. Rows give clone size only sometimes, using once, few, many, or a class for an expanded clone.

D gene: .
J gene: TRBJ2-5
V gene: TRBV6-5
clone size: .
CDR3 protein: CASRRPGGETQYF
CDR3 DNA: TGTGCCAGCAGAAGGCCGGGCGGGGAGACCCAGTACTTC

D gene: TRBD1
J gene: TRBJ2-2
V gene: TRBV28
clone size: .
CDR3 protein: CASSGDRVNTGELFF
CDR3 DNA: TGTGCCAGCAGTGGGGACAGGGTGAACACCGGGGAGCTGTTTTTT

D gene: .
J gene: TRBJ1-1
V gene: TRBV30
clone size: few
CDR3 protein: CAWRSGLSAFF
CDR3 DNA: TGTGCCTGGAGGTCGGGTTTATCAGCTTTCTTT

D gene: .
J gene: TRBJ2-1
V gene: TRBV27
clone size: few
CDR3 protein: CASSLGGREQFF
CDR3 DNA: TGTGCCAGCAGTTTGGGGGGGCGGGAGCAGTTCTTC

D gene: .
J gene: TRBJ1-2
V gene: TRBV30
clone size: few
CDR3 protein: CATTSREGYTF
CDR3 DNA: TGTGCCACGACTTCGCGAGAGGGCTACACCTTC

D gene: TRBD2
J gene: TRBJ2-7
V gene: TRBV30
clone size: .
CDR3 protein: CAWSPGLSYEQYF
CDR3 DNA: TGTGCCTGGAGCCCGGGACTATCCTACGAGCAGTACTTC

D gene: .
J gene: TRBJ1-2
V gene: TRBV9
clone size: few
CDR3 protein: CASSVYGTDPKFNYGYTF
CDR3 DNA: TGTGCCAGCAGCGTATATGGGACGGATCCCAAATTCAACTATGGCTACACCTTC

D gene: TRBD2
J gene: TRBJ2-5
V gene: TRBV7-9
clone size: .
CDR3 protein: CASSSERGGQETQYF
CDR3 DNA: TGTGCCAGCAGCTCCGAGCGGGGGGGTCAAGAGACCCAGTACTTC

D gene: .
J gene: TRBJ1-1
V gene: TRBV30
clone size: .
CDR3 protein: CAWGQANTEAFF
CDR3 DNA: TGTGCCTGGGGCCAGGCGAACACTGAAGCTTTCTTT

D gene: .
J gene: TRBJ1-2
V gene: TRBV6-5
clone size: few
CDR3 protein: CASSNSWGAYGYTF
CDR3 DNA: TGTGCCAGCAGTAACAGTTGGGGAGCCTATGGCTACACCTTC

D gene: .
J gene: TRBJ2-5
V gene: TRBV7-2
clone size: few
CDR3 protein: CASSLRGGPETQYF
CDR3 DNA: TGTGCCAGCAGCTTGAGGGGGGGCCCAGAGACCCAGTACTTC

D gene: .
J gene: TRBJ2-2
V gene: TRBV6-4
clone size: few
CDR3 protein: CASSAAPGTGELFF
CDR3 DNA: TGTGCCAGCAGTGCCGCTCCAGGGACCGGGGAGCTGTTTTTT

D gene: .
J gene: TRBJ2-7
V gene: TRBV9
clone size: few
CDR3 protein: CASSPSTGEYEQYF
CDR3 DNA: TGTGCCAGCAGCCCCAGCACGGGGGAGTACGAGCAGTACTTC

D gene: .
J gene: TRBJ1-1
V gene: TRBV30
clone size: .
CDR3 protein: CAWSQQTAFF
CDR3 DNA: TGTGCCTGGAGTCAACAGACTGCTTTCTTT

D gene: .
J gene: TRBJ2-7
V gene: TRBV5-6
clone size: .
CDR3 protein: CASSAQGSYEQYF
CDR3 DNA: TGTGCCAGCAGCGCACAGGGTTCCTACGAGCAGTACTTC

D gene: .
J gene: TRBJ2-7
V gene: TRBV25-1
clone size: few
CDR3 protein: CASKEEPYEQYF
CDR3 DNA: TGTGCCAGCAAGGAAGAACCCTACGAGCAGTACTTC

D gene: .
J gene: TRBJ1-1
V gene: TRBV30
clone size: .
CDR3 protein: CAWSVLRGGEAFF
CDR3 DNA: TGTGCCTGGAGTGTACTGAGGGGTGGTGAAGCTTTCTTT

D gene: .
J gene: TRBJ1-3
V gene: TRBV30
clone size: .
CDR3 protein: CAWDGISGNTIYF
CDR3 DNA: TGTGCCTGGGATGGGATCTCTGGAAACACCATATATTTT

D gene: .
J gene: TRBJ2-1
V gene: TRBV2
clone size: few
CDR3 protein: CASSEAGYNEQFF
CDR3 DNA: TGTGCCAGCAGTGAGGCGGGTTACAATGAGCAGTTCTTC

D gene: .
J gene: TRBJ2-2
V gene: TRBV30
clone size: .
CDR3 protein: CAWSGVNTGELFF
CDR3 DNA: TGTGCCTGGAGTGGGGTGAACACCGGGGAGCTGTTTTTT

D gene: .
J gene: TRBJ1-1
V gene: TRBV30
clone size: .
CDR3 protein: CAWSATVNTEAFF
CDR3 DNA: TGTGCCTGGAGCGCTACAGTGAACACTGAAGCTTTCTTT

D gene: TRBD2
J gene: TRBJ2-7
V gene: TRBV27
clone size: .
CDR3 protein: CASSPPGGDEQYF
CDR3 DNA: TGTGCCAGCAGCCCCCCGGGGGGTGACGAGCAGTACTTC

D gene: .
J gene: TRBJ1-5
V gene: TRBV30
clone size: few
CDR3 protein: CAWSVSWPSQPQHF
CDR3 DNA: TGTGCCTGGAGTGTGAGTTGGCCCTCTCAGCCCCAGCATTTT

D gene: TRBD1
J gene: TRBJ2-3
V gene: TRBV30
clone size: .
CDR3 protein: CAWYGDRETDTQYF
CDR3 DNA: TGTGCCTGGTACGGGGACAGGGAAACAGATACGCAGTATTTT

D gene: TRBD1
J gene: TRBJ1-2
V gene: TRBV30
clone size: few
CDR3 protein: CAWRQGRGGYTF
CDR3 DNA: TGTGCCTGGAGACAGGGGAGGGGTGGCTACACCTTC

D gene: TRBD2
J gene: TRBJ2-5
V gene: TRBV4-1
clone size: few
CDR3 protein: CASSPRWGGETQYF
CDR3 DNA: TGCGCCAGCAGCCCCCGTTGGGGAGGGGAGACCCAGTACTTC

D gene: TRBD2
J gene: TRBJ2-7
V gene: TRBV5-1
clone size: few
CDR3 protein: CASRLVAGDEQYF
CDR3 DNA: TGCGCCAGCAGGCTCGTAGCGGGAGACGAGCAGTACTTC

D gene: .
J gene: TRBJ2-5
V gene: TRBV5-4
clone size: .
CDR3 protein: CASSFRTDFQETQYF
CDR3 DNA: TGTGCCAGCAGCTTCAGGACCGACTTTCAAGAGACCCAGTACTTC

D gene: TRBD1
J gene: TRBJ1-5
V gene: TRBV30
clone size: few
CDR3 protein: CAWSVQGRGQPQHF
CDR3 DNA: TGTGCCTGGAGTGTACAGGGGAGAGGTCAGCCCCAGCATTTT

D gene: .
J gene: TRBJ1-3
V gene: TRBV9
clone size: few
CDR3 protein: CASSKTVSPRRTGNTIYF
CDR3 DNA: TGTGCCAGCAGCAAAACAGTTTCGCCCCGGCGGACTGGAAACACCATATATTTT

D gene: .
J gene: TRBJ1-2
V gene: TRBV9
clone size: .
CDR3 protein: CASSLRPQPSYGYTF
CDR3 DNA: TGTGCCAGCAGCCTACGCCCCCAACCAAGCTATGGCTACACCTTC

D gene: TRBD2
J gene: TRBJ2-7
V gene: TRBV29-1
clone size: few
CDR3 protein: CSVDLAGTYEQYF
CDR3 DNA: TGCAGCGTTGATCTAGCGGGGACCTACGAGCAGTACTTC

D gene: TRBD1
J gene: TRBJ1-5
V gene: TRBV30
clone size: .
CDR3 protein: CAVQTGGNAPQHF
CDR3 DNA: TGTGCCGTACAGACAGGGGGCAATGCGCCCCAGCATTTT

D gene: .
J gene: TRBJ1-2
V gene: TRBV4-1
clone size: few
CDR3 protein: CASSQDLGGSRGYTF
CDR3 DNA: TGCGCCAGCAGCCAAGATCTGGGGGGCTCGAGAGGCTACACCTTC

D gene: .
J gene: TRBJ1-2
V gene: TRBV6-5
clone size: .
CDR3 protein: CASSANPNYGYTF
CDR3 DNA: TGTGCCAGCTCGGCCAACCCCAACTATGGCTACACCTTC

D gene: TRBD1
J gene: TRBJ1-5
V gene: TRBV30
clone size: few
CDR3 protein: CAWDRERNQPQHF
CDR3 DNA: TGTGCCTGGGACAGGGAACGGAATCAGCCCCAGCATTTT

D gene: .
J gene: TRBJ1-1
V gene: TRBV14
clone size: .
CDR3 protein: CASSPEVLVGANTEAFF
CDR3 DNA: TGTGCCAGCAGCCCCGAAGTTCTGGTAGGGGCGAACACTGAAGCTTTCTTT

D gene: .
J gene: TRBJ1-5
V gene: TRBV29-1
clone size: few
CDR3 protein: CSVVSSSNQPQHF
CDR3 DNA: TGCAGCGTTGTTAGCAGTAGCAATCAGCCCCAGCATTTT

D gene: TRBD1
J gene: TRBJ2-5
V gene: TRBV29-1
clone size: .
CDR3 protein: CSVEWDRGPWETQYF
CDR3 DNA: TGCAGCGTTGAATGGGACAGGGGTCCATGGGAGACCCAGTACTTC

D gene: .
J gene: TRBJ1-2
V gene: TRBV6-9
clone size: few
CDR3 protein: CASVGPYGYTF
CDR3 DNA: TGTGCCAGTGTTGGTCCCTATGGCTACACCTTC

D gene: TRBD1
J gene: TRBJ1-2
V gene: TRBV29-1
clone size: .
CDR3 protein: CSVPQGLRGYTF
CDR3 DNA: TGCAGCGTTCCACAGGGGTTGAGGGGCTACACCTTC